These 20 T cell receptor beta chains were sequenced from one sample in a study of T-cell memory formation after mild COVID-19. TCRdb analysed the 5' RACE reads with MiXCR anew, one entry per CDR3 protein. The table shows 380,000 or so distinct CDR3 sequences, with roughly 13% occurring only once. Input material: PBMCs or a T cell subset sorted from them (not recorded which). Receptor source: a man aged 18 to 35 who had mild COVID-19 (a few samples of this study predate the infection). Cell type and time point are not known.

This chain connects TRBV10-3 to TRBJ1-4; 7 nucleotides match TRBD1. In germline, CDR1 is ENHRY, CDR2 SYGVKD. Losses at the gene ends were 6 bases for V and 8 bases for J; bases not matched to a gene: 9. The CDR3 has 14 amino acids. The chain's CDR3 is CAISSTGASEKLFF. Here the CDR3 DNA reads TGTGCCATCAGCTCTACAGGGGCTAGCGAAAAACTGTTTTTT.

This clonotype was counted between two and nine times. The chain combines TRBV2 with TRBJ2-7, with 7 bases identical to TRBD1. V dropped 3 bases and J dropped 7; count of bases not matched to a gene: 3. The germline V gene has CDR1 SNHLY and CDR2 FYNNEI. The length of the CDR3 is 12 residues. The CDR3 reads CASSDRDREQYF. Here the CDR3 DNA reads TGTGCCAGCAGTGACCGGGACAGAGAGCAGTACTTC.

This clonotype was counted only a few times. The chain links TRBV2 to TRBJ1-5; D ambiguous. CDR1 SNHLY and CDR2 FYNNEI come from the germline V gene. This CDR3 region has 11 residues. V shed 3 bases and J shed 11 bases, with 8 bases lying between them. CDR3: CASSDTGSQHF. CDR3 DNA sequence: TGTGCCAGCAGTGATACGGGATCCCAGCATTTT.

The chain carries TRBV20-1 and TRBJ1-4, with D unclear. CDR1 and CDR2 from the germline V gene are DFQATT and SNEGSKA (reference sequence). This CDR3 has 15 amino acids. V lost 5 bases and J lost 1, with 14 bases in between. Written as DNA, the CDR3 is TGCAGTGCTTCTGACCCAAGAGGAACTAATGAAAAACTGTTTTTT. It encodes CSASDPRGTNEKLFF.

This clonotype came up many times. The genes are TRBV5-1 and TRBJ2-7; a possible D gene is TRBD2 (5 bases). Germline values: CDR1 SGHRS, CDR2 YFSETQ. Trimming removed 5 bases from V and 1 base from J, with 10 bases in between. The CDR3 sequence is 13 residues long. CDR3: CASSEDWSYEQYF. For the CDR3, the DNA is TGCGCCAGCAGTGAGGACTGGTCCTACGAGCAGTACTTC.

There are many counts of this clonotype. This rearrangement joins TRBV12-3 or TRBV12-4 to TRBJ2-7; D perhaps matches TRBD1 (7 bases). This CDR3 is built from 14 residues. V gave up 2 bases and J gave up 3 bases, with 11 bases separating them. Here the CDR3 reads CASSLNRGGYEQYF. The CDR3 DNA sequence: TGTGCCAGCAGTTTAAACAGGGGAGGCTACGAGCAGTACTTC.

The chain combines TRBV2 with TRBJ1-5; D remains unclear. V was shortened by 4 bases and J by 0 bases, with 10 bases between the two germline ends. Germline CDR1 is SNHLY and CDR2 is FYNNEI. The CDR3 runs 15 residues. The CDR3 DNA is TGTGCCAGCAGTGTAGGGCTCGATAGCAATCAGCCCCAGCATTTT. This sequence encodes CASSVGLDSNQPQHF.

Ten or more counts support this clonotype. V gene TRBV7-2 combines with J gene TRBJ1-2; 10 bases match TRBD1. Germline CDR1 reads SGHTA; CDR2 reads FQGNSA. Trimming removed 5 bases from V and 2 bases from J; junction bases left unmatched: 8. The length of the CDR3 is 16 residues. The CDR3 nucleotides are TGTGCCAGCAGCCCCTCTGGGACAGGGGTGAACTATGGCTACACCTTC. Its protein product is CASSPSGTGVNYGYTF.

V is TRBV7-6 and J is TRBJ2-2, with TRBD2 identical over 15 bases. CDR1 is SGHVS and CDR2 is FNYEAQ in the germline V gene. This CDR3 has 18 residues. Trimming at V came to 5 bases and at J to 4 bases, leaving 8 bases not matched to a gene. The CDR3 protein is CASSRTSGGALGTGELFF. Written as DNA, the CDR3 is TGTGCCAGCAGCCGGACTAGCGGGGGGGCGCTGGGCACCGGGGAGCTGTTTTTT.

This clonotype was observed a few times. CDR3 sequence (DNA): TGCGCCAGCAGTCAATCGGGGACAGGGTTACAGTTCTTC. The encoded protein is CASSQSGTGLQFF. This chain joins TRBV23-1 and TRBJ2-1; TRBD1 matches at 9 bases. TRBV23-1 is given ORF status, its function remaining uncertain. Losses at the gene ends were 0 bases for V and 13 bases for J; bases not matched to a gene: 4. The CDR3 length is 13 residues.

This clonotype occurred many times. The genes are TRBV7-9 and TRBJ2-3, with D possibly TRBD2 on 5 matching bases. The germline V and J ends were trimmed by 5 bases and 8 bases, with 14 bases remaining between them. Germline CDR1 reads SEHNR; CDR2 reads FQNEAQ (reference sequence). The CDR3 covers 13 residues. The CDR3, as DNA: TGTGCCAGCAGCATCACTTTCCGGGGTACGCAGTATTTT. It codes for CASSITFRGTQYF.

V and J are TRBV7-2 and TRBJ2-3, with 7 bases lining up with TRBD1. Germline V gene data show CDR1 as SGHTA and CDR2 as FQGNSA. With V trimmed by 1 base and J by 6 bases, 10 bases remained unmatched. The CDR3 extends over 16 amino acids. Here the CDR3 DNA reads TGTGCCAGCAGCTTAGTAGGCAGGGGGTCGCGGGATACGCAGTATTTT. It yields the protein CASSLVGRGSRDTQYF.

This clonotype has just a few counts. The V gene is TRBV12-3 or TRBV12-4, the J gene TRBJ2-1; 10 positions match TRBD2. Losses at the gene ends were 4 bases for V and 8 bases for J; bases not matched to a gene: 5. The length of the CDR3 is 14 residues. The CDR3 reads CASSWGGTSDEQFF. CDR3 nucleotides: TGTGCCAGCAGTTGGGGGGGGACTAGCGATGAGCAGTTCTTC.

This clonotype was seen at least ten times. V usage is TRBV12-3 or TRBV12-4 and J usage is TRBJ1-6; 7 bases are shared with TRBD1. The CDR3 runs 15 residues. The V gene end was trimmed by 6 bases and the J gene end by 9 bases; junction bases not matched to a gene: 11. The CDR3 sequence is CASSRGGAFGSPLHF. The CDR3 DNA reads TGTGCCAGCAGCCGAGGGGGCGCCTTTGGTTCACCCCTCCACTTT.

A few counts support this clonotype. This chain uses TRBV6-5 with TRBJ2-2; D assignment may be TRBD1 or TRBD2 (5 bases each). The CDR3 loop spans 14 amino acids. CDR1 is MNHEY and CDR2 is SVGAGI in the germline V gene. The germline V and J ends were trimmed by 5 bases and 7 bases, with 14 bases remaining between them. The CDR3 here is CASSQTGAHGELFF. Written as DNA, the CDR3 is TGTGCCAGCAGTCAGACCGGGGCCCACGGGGAGCTGTTTTTT.

In this sample, this clonotype turned up a few times. The chain couples TRBV5-1 to TRBJ1-1, with 10 bases lining up with TRBD1. Germline CDR1 SGHRS, CDR2 YFSETQ. The CDR3 spans 14 residues. The V segment lost 4 bases and the J segment 5 bases; nucleotides outside the gene matches: 5. CDR3 residues: CASSLGTGATEAFF. In DNA, the CDR3 is TGCGCCAGCAGCCTCGGGACAGGGGCGACTGAAGCTTTCTTT. The full variable domain, with the rest looked up from reference TRBV5-1 and TRBJ1-1, is KAGVTQTPRYLIKTRGQQVTLSCSPISGHRSVSWYQQTPGQGLQFLFEYFSETQRNKGNFPGRFSGRQFSNSRSEMNVSTLELGDSALYLCASSLGTGATEAFFGQGTRLTVV.

This clonotype was seen repeatedly, ten times or more. The chain combines TRBV28 with TRBJ2-3; D remains unclear. The germline V gene has CDR1 MDHEN and CDR2 SYDVKM. CDR3 length: 12 amino acids. Trimming cost V 4 bases and J 3 bases, with 5 bases left between them. CDR3 sequence: CASSSVTDTQYF. The CDR3 DNA reads as TGTGCCAGCAGTTCAGTTACAGATACGCAGTATTTT.

The gene calls are TRBV29-1 and TRBJ2-5, with a weak D call TRBD2 (6 bases). The germline V gene encodes CDR1 SQVTM and CDR2 ANQGSEA. The CDR3 spans 15 residues. V was cut by 2 bases and J by 3 bases, with 16 bases left in between. In DNA, the CDR3 is TGCAGCGTTGAATTTAGGGAGGCCATGGAAGAGACCCAGTACTTC. Translation: CSVEFREAMEETQYF.

This chain uses TRBV29-1 with TRBJ2-6; maybe TRBD1 (5 bases). The CDR3 is made up of 15 amino acids. Germline V gene data show CDR1 as SQVTM and CDR2 as ANQGSEA. V dropped 1 base and J dropped 4 bases, with 11 bases sitting between them. Written as DNA, the CDR3 is TGCAGCGTTGAAGGGTCAGGGATAGGGGCCAACGTCCTGACTTTC. The encoded protein is CSVEGSGIGANVLTF.

The chain employs TRBV7-6 and TRBJ1-1; D gene unclear. Germline CDR1 and CDR2: SGHVS and FNYEAQ. The CDR3 is made up of 14 amino acids. V shed 0 bases and J shed 5 bases, with 10 bases lying between them. The CDR3, as DNA: TGTGCCAGCAGCTTAGCAGGGTTTTCGACTGAAGCTTTCTTT. This translates into CASSLAGFSTEAFF.